This record covers a single TCR beta chain. Trimming cost V 1 base and J 4 bases, with 10 bases left between them. The germline gives CDR1 SEHNR, CDR2 FQNEAQ (reference sequence). The length of the CDR3 is 14 residues. This record belongs to a study of CD8+ T cells in alopecia areata. Extraction of RNA preceded its reverse transcription into cDNA, which served as the sequencing template. The repertoire was sequenced with immunoSEQ multiplex PCR; TCRdb's copy has only in-frame clones and lacks some. Of fewer than 250,000 clones listed, around 43% are singletons. Treatment of the sample: oral pan-JAK inhibitor, 5-10 mg twice daily.

The chain has TRBV7-9 and TRBJ2-5, with D perhaps being TRBD1 or TRBD2 (5 bases each). Sequencing used CD4+ T cells sorted from blood, obtained at approximately week 36, from a patient treated with tofacitinib. The TCR sequence derives from a human donor with alopecia areata. The CDR3 DNA reads TGTGCCAGCAGCTTAGGGGGGATTCGAGAGACCCAGTACTTC. Translation: CASSLGGIRETQYF.